Described below is a single T cell receptor beta chain sequence and its context. Its specificity is not known. The data are from a study of T cell responses to AZD1222 COVID-19 vaccine. Study-wide results and limits: Baseline serostatus was positive in only six AZD1222 recipients. Within unmutated variant regions lay the reported targets of nearly half of spike-specific TCRs. A rise in Spike-specific TCR breadth and depth followed two AZD1222 doses.

Losses at the gene ends were 4 bases for V and 0 bases for J; bases not matched to a gene: 11. Germline CDR1 is MGHRA and CDR2 is YSYEKL. The CDR3 runs to 19 residues. This table comes from immunoSEQ multiplex PCR, and its TCRdb copy is limited to in-frame clones, with some not included. Here the sample spans about 120,000 clones, 75% to 90% being singletons. This sequence originates from an adult in good health. The material was peripheral blood, obtained on day 0 of AZD1222 vaccination. The chain recombines TRBV4-1 with TRBJ1-4, with 10 bases fitting TRBD1. In DNA form, the CDR3 reads TGCGCCAGCAGCCTCCGAAGCCGGGACAGGGGTGCAACTAATGAAAAACTGTTTTTT. Protein: CASSLRSRDRGATNEKLFF.